The next 4 T cell receptor beta chains were all read from a single sample in a study of blood T cell repertoires in COVID-19. Using immunoSEQ multiplex PCR, the repertoire was profiled, and TCRdb retains in-frame clones only, with some absent. Among 60,000 to 80,000 clones listed, roughly 84% were seen once. The sample was peripheral blood. All receptors come from a man aged 50 to 59 with active COVID-19.

V usage is TRBV7-9 and J usage is TRBJ2-5, with 7 bases that match TRBD1. Trimming cost V 1 base and J 1 base; bases outside gene matches: 9. The germline V gene encodes CDR1 SEHNR and CDR2 FQNEAQ (reference sequence). The CDR3 is made up of 17 amino acids. Here the CDR3 reads CASSLDLFRDSQETQYF. The CDR3 region has the DNA TGTGCCAGCAGCTTAGACCTTTTCCGGGACAGCCAAGAGACCCAGTACTTC.

V is TRBV2 and J is TRBJ1-4; 10 positions agree with TRBD1. The trim removed 9 bases at V and 2 bases at J, leaving 6 bases unmatched. The CDR3 runs to 15 residues. Germline V gene lookup returns CDR1 SNHLY and CDR2 FYNNEI. CDR3 nucleotides: TGTGCCAGTCGGGACAGGGGTATGACTAATGAAAAACTGTTTTTT. It codes for CASRDRGMTNEKLFF. Supplemented by reference TRBV2 and TRBJ1-4, the full variable domain reads EPEVTQTPSHQVTQMGQEVILRCVPISNHLYFYWYRQILGQKVEFLVSFYNNEISEKSEIFDDQFSVERPDGSNFTLKIRSTKLEDSAMYFCASRDRGMTNEKLFFGSGTQLSVL.

The V gene is TRBV7-8, the J gene TRBJ2-1; a weak D match, TRBD2 (6 bases). CDR1 and CDR2 (germline): SGHVS, FQNEAQ. The CDR3 runs 16 residues. With 5 bases removed from V and 0 bases from J, the gap between germline ends came to 14 bases. CDR3 amino acids: CASSLGRGSSYNEQFF. In nucleotides, the CDR3 is TGTGCCAGCAGCCTCGGACGGGGGAGCTCCTACAATGAGCAGTTCTTC.

This rearrangement joins TRBV24-1 to TRBJ2-7; 9 nucleotides agree with TRBD1. The V segment lost 3 bases and the J segment 4 bases; nucleotides outside the gene matches: 12. The germline V gene encodes CDR1 KGHDR and CDR2 SFDVKD. This CDR3 comprises 17 residues. The DNA for the CDR3 is TGTGCCACCAGTGATGAACAGGGGGCTGTCAATGAATACGAGCAGTACTTC. Its protein is CATSDEQGAVNEYEQYF.